These 31 T cell receptor beta chains were sequenced from one sample in a study of regulatory T cells in long-lasting Graves disease. Arm-PCR with iRepertoire HTBI primers amplified the CDR3 regions for these TCR beta libraries. Each CDR3 protein is one row after TCRdb ran MiXCR on the multiplex PCR reads. This table has around 250,000 distinct CDR3 sequences, about 20% appearing once. Documented time point: newly diagnosed GD, antithyroid drugs for less than 3 months. Following extraction of RNA from PBMCs, that RNA was used to make the TCR library. This sample was shared with a second study, whose subject was T cells in Graves' hyperthyroidism and ophthalmopathy.

Sequencing was performed on peripheral blood mononuclear cells (PBMCs), taken at new diagnosis, from a patient treated with antithyroid drugs. The receptors derive from a woman aged 25 to 39 with Graves disease.

At least ten counts were recorded for this clonotype. V gene TRBV7-3 combines with J gene TRBJ1-1; no clear D gene. CDR3 length equals 14 residues. With 2 bases removed from V and 2 bases from J, the gap between germline ends came to 9 bases. CDR1 and CDR2 from the germline V gene are SGHTA and FQGTGA. In DNA form, the CDR3 reads TGTGCCAGCAGCTTATTTCATGGAAACACTGAAGCTTTCTTT. It is translated as CASSLFHGNTEAFF.

This sequence joins TRBV20-1 and TRBJ2-3; 15 nucleotides align to TRBD2. The CDR3 sequence is 17 residues long. The germline gives CDR1 DFQATT, CDR2 SNEGSKA (reference sequence). J lost 3 bases, V lost 2 bases, and 6 bases had no gene match. The CDR3: CSARTGLAGGRTDTQYF. Here the CDR3 DNA reads TGCAGTGCTAGAACGGGACTAGCGGGGGGACGGACAGATACGCAGTATTTT.

This clonotype was seen only once. This chain connects TRBV6-2 or TRBV6-3 to TRBJ1-4, with a possible D match to TRBD1 (5 bases). V was cut by 2 bases and J by 4 bases, with 17 bases left in between. The germline V gene encodes CDR1 MNHEY and CDR2 SVGEGT. The CDR3 consists of 17 residues. CDR3 coding DNA: TGTGCCAGCAGTTACGTTCTAGCGGGGGGGGGTAATGAAAAACTGTTTTTT. Amino acids: CASSYVLAGGGNEKLFF.

This clonotype was recorded many times. The chain joins TRBV2 to TRBJ1-2, with TRBD1 as a possible D gene (6 bases). The CDR3 is made up of 15 amino acids. In germline, CDR1 is SNHLY, CDR2 FYNNEI. V lost 3 bases and J lost 5, with 16 bases in between. The CDR3 is CASSEGGARGYGYTF. CDR3 sequence (DNA): TGTGCCAGCAGTGAGGGGGGGGCGCGAGGGTATGGCTACACCTTC.

This clonotype was recorded at least ten times. The V call is TRBV19, the J call TRBJ1-4; a possible D gene is TRBD1 (5 bases). CDR3 length equals 17 residues. Trimming took off 9 bases at V and 5 bases at J, with 25 bases between the two ends. Germline V CDR1 and CDR2: LNHDA, SQIVND (reference sequence). For the CDR3, the DNA is TGTGCCAGCGCTACAGGCACTCGGGGTGTAGTAAATGAAAAACTGTTTTTT. Translation: CASATGTRGVVNEKLFF. Full variable domain (rest looked up from reference TRBV19 and TRBJ1-4): DGGITQSPKYLFRKEGQNVTLSCEQNLNHDAMYWYRQDPGQGLRLIYYSQIVNDFQKGDIAEGYSVSREKKESFPLTVTSAQKNPTAFYLCASATGTRGVVNEKLFFGSGTQLSVL.

This clonotype has ten or more counts. This chain joins TRBV6-2 or TRBV6-3 and TRBJ2-3, with a possible D match to TRBD2 (5 bases). Germline CDR1 reads MNHEY; CDR2 reads SVGEGT. The CDR3 contains 13 residues. V lost 5 bases and J lost 3, with 9 bases in between. The CDR3 here is CASSGLATDTQYF. The CDR3 bases are TGTGCCAGCAGTGGTTTAGCGACAGATACGCAGTATTTT.

This clonotype was found once. The V and J genes are TRBV2 and TRBJ2-3; no clear D gene. This CDR3 region has 14 residues. CDR1 and CDR2 (germline): SNHLY, FYNNEI. V was clipped by 3 bases and J by 2 bases, with 9 bases between them. CDR3 in DNA: TGTGCCAGCAGTGACTTCCGTATCACAGATACGCAGTATTTT. Its translation: CASSDFRITDTQYF.

The V and J genes are TRBV11-2 and TRBJ2-7; tentatively, D is TRBD1 (5 bases). The CDR3 sequence is 12 residues long. Trimming took off 4 bases at V and 5 bases at J, with 9 bases between the two ends. CDR1 SGHAT and CDR2 FQNNGV come from the germline V gene. CDR3 sequence: CASSSTANEQYF. CDR3 nucleotides: TGTGCCAGCAGCTCGACAGCCAACGAGCAGTACTTC.

This clonotype was detected many times. The chain is built from TRBV7-2 and TRBJ1-2, with D tentatively TRBD1 (6 bases). The V end lost 4 bases, the J end lost 4 bases, and 16 bases lay between the germline ends. CDR1 and CDR2 from the germline V gene are SGHTA and FQGNSA. The CDR3 has 15 residues. CDR3 amino acids: CASSSGPGTIYGYTF. CDR3 DNA sequence: TGTGCCAGCAGCTCGGGTCCCGGGACAATCTATGGCTACACCTTC.

There are a few counts of this clonotype. The chain uses TRBV27 and TRBJ1-5; TRBD1 agrees at 10 bases. Germline V gene lookup returns CDR1 MNHEY and CDR2 SMNVEV (reference sequence). The CDR3 contains 17 residues. V shed 4 bases, J shed 2 bases, and the junction held 8 bases outside the gene matches. CDR3 bases: TGTGCCAGCAGTTCCTTCCGGGACAGGGGCGGCAATCAGCCCCAGCATTTT. Translated, it gives CASSSFRDRGGNQPQHF.

This clonotype was seen many times. V is TRBV5-1 and J is TRBJ1-1; D uncertain. The CDR3 is 16 amino acids. Trimming cost V 4 bases and J 1 base, with 17 bases left between them. Germline V lookup: CDR1 SGHRS, CDR2 YFSETQ. CDR3 residues: CASSKVGYGENTEAFF. The CDR3, as DNA: TGCGCCAGCAGCAAGGTCGGCTATGGGGAGAACACTGAAGCTTTCTTT.

As concerns this clonotype: It differs at one base from a far larger clone, so likely a read error. The chain couples TRBV7-3 to TRBJ2-7; tentatively, D is TRBD1 (6 bases). Germline loops: CDR1 SGHTA, CDR2 FQGTGA. Trimming stripped 6 bases from V and 2 bases from J, with 26 bases between. The CDR3 extends over 18 amino acids. DNA for the CDR3: TGTGCCAGCAGGGCTTCGTGGGCGAACAGGGATGCCCCCTACGAGCAGTACTTC. Amino acids: CASRASWANRDAPYEQYF.

J is TRBJ1-2 and V is TRBV7-9; D is unclear. In germline, CDR1 is SEHNR, CDR2 FQNEAQ (reference sequence). The CDR3 has 13 amino acids. V lost 1 base and J lost 8, with 11 bases in between. As DNA, the CDR3 is TGTGCCAGCAGCTTAGAGGCGAGGGAGGGCTACACCTTC. This encodes CASSLEAREGYTF.

The chain combines TRBV5-1 with TRBJ2-3; 14 positions agree with TRBD2. V lost 5 bases, J lost 5 bases, and 10 bases stayed unmatched. CDR3 length: 17 residues. In germline, CDR1 is SGHRS, CDR2 YFSETQ. The DNA for the CDR3 is TGCGCCAGCAGTCTGACTAGCGGGGGGGCCCGGAGAGATACGCAGTATTTT. This sequence encodes CASSLTSGGARRDTQYF.

This clonotype was observed many times. The chain couples TRBV5-6 to TRBJ2-1, with 9 bases aligning to TRBD1. The length of the CDR3 is 17 residues. Trimming cost V 4 bases and J 1 base; bases outside gene matches: 9. Per germline, CDR1 SGHDT and CDR2 YYEEEE. The DNA of the CDR3 is TGTGCCAGCAGCCTAAGGTGGGGGACAGGGTCCTACAATGAGCAGTTCTTC. Amino acid sequence: CASSLRWGTGSYNEQFF.

This clonotype was detected many times. The rearrangement links TRBV19 to TRBJ1-5; 7 nucleotides align to TRBD1. Trimming at V came to 5 bases and at J to 6 bases, leaving 13 bases not matched to a gene. Germline loops: CDR1 LNHDA, CDR2 SQIVND (reference sequence). The CDR3 is 16 residues long. CDR3 coding DNA: TGTGCCAGTAGTCTAGTATCGAAGGGGGCCGGTCAGCCCCAGCATTTT. This codes for CASSLVSKGAGQPQHF. Full variable domain (rest looked up from reference TRBV19 and TRBJ1-5): DGGITQSPKYLFRKEGQNVTLSCEQNLNHDAMYWYRQDPGQGLRLIYYSQIVNDFQKGDIAEGYSVSREKKESFPLTVTSAQKNPTAFYLCASSLVSKGAGQPQHFGDGTRLSIL.

This chain connects TRBV20-1 to TRBJ1-1; 7 bases match TRBD1. The CDR3 is 14 amino acids. V gave up 5 bases and J gave up 1 base; unmatched junction bases: 7. The germline V gene encodes CDR1 DFQATT and CDR2 SNEGSKA (reference sequence). The CDR3 spells CSASDRAANTEAFF. The CDR3 bases are TGCAGTGCTTCTGACAGGGCAGCGAACACTGAAGCTTTCTTT.

This rearrangement joins TRBV4-2 to TRBJ1-5; unclear D gene. The CDR3 extends over 16 amino acids. Germline-derived CDR1 and CDR2 are LGHNA and YNFKEQ. V was shortened by 0 bases and J by 4 bases, with 13 bases between the two germline ends. DNA for the CDR3: TGTGCCAGCAGCCAAGATACTTCGACTGGTAATCAGCCCCAGCATTTT. This sequence encodes CASSQDTSTGNQPQHF.

A word on this clonotype: A read error is likely here: a far larger clone is one base away. The chain's CDR3 is CASSLGGDPGYTF. Written as DNA, the CDR3 is TGTGCCAGCAGCTTAGGAGGGGATCCTGGCTACACCTTC. This sequence joins TRBV7-2 and TRBJ1-2, with D possibly TRBD1 on 5 matching bases. The CDR3 sequence is 13 residues long. V was shortened by 1 base and J by 7 bases, with 10 bases between the two germline ends. Germline V gives CDR1 SGHTA, CDR2 FQGNSA.

This clonotype occurred many times. V usage is TRBV20-1 and J usage is TRBJ2-7; 8 positions match TRBD1. V dropped 5 bases and J dropped 3; count of bases not matched to a gene: 9. The germline V gene encodes CDR1 DFQATT and CDR2 SNEGSKA (reference sequence). This CDR3 has 14 amino acids. The CDR3 sequence is CSALDRGNRYEQYF. For the CDR3, the DNA is TGCAGTGCTCTAGACAGGGGAAACCGCTACGAGCAGTACTTC.

This clonotype was found many times. This chain uses TRBV11-2 with TRBJ2-1; tentative D call: TRBD1 (6 bases). V was clipped by 0 bases and J by 4 bases, with 13 bases between them. CDR3 size: 16 residues. From germline, CDR1 is SGHAT and CDR2 FQNNGV. Here the CDR3 reads CASSLDLDSGYNEQFF. The CDR3 DNA follows: TGTGCCAGCAGCTTAGACCTGGACAGTGGATACAATGAGCAGTTCTTC.

Many counts were recorded for this clonotype. J is TRBJ1-6 and V is TRBV12-3 or TRBV12-4, with a possible D match to TRBD1 (6 bases). There are 14 residues in the CDR3. V lost 4 bases and J lost 10, with 14 bases in between. In DNA, the CDR3 is TGTGCCAGCAGTTCGGGGGCCTGGGGGTCACCCCTCCACTTT. Translated: CASSSGAWGSPLHF.

About this clonotype: This may stem from a read error, because a much larger clone lies one nucleotide away. V and J are TRBV6-2 or TRBV6-3 and TRBJ2-1, with 11 bases identical to TRBD2. V was pared by 9 bases and J by 8 bases, with 6 bases of the junction left unmatched. In germline, CDR1 is MNHEY, CDR2 SVGEGT. This CDR3 has 13 amino acids. The CDR3 nucleotides are TGTGCCAGGAGACTAGCGGGGTACGATGAGCAGTTCTTC. It specifies CARRLAGYDEQFF.

This clonotype has a count of ten or more. V gene TRBV3-1 combines with J gene TRBJ2-3; 9 bases are a match to TRBD2. The V and J ends lost 2 bases and 2 bases, in that order; junction bases with no gene match: 5. The CDR3 is 16 residues long. Germline CDR1 reads LGHDT; CDR2 reads YNNKEL (reference sequence). In nucleotides, the CDR3 is TGTGCCAGCAGCCAAATAGCGGGGGCCGCCACAGATACGCAGTATTTT. It is translated as CASSQIAGAATDTQYF.

This clonotype was picked up a small number of times. A much larger clone lies one base from this, so it may be a read error. This sequence joins TRBV6-2 or TRBV6-3 and TRBJ1-1; a possible D gene is TRBD1 (5 bases). CDR3 length: 13 amino acids. Germline V lookup: CDR1 MNHEY, CDR2 SVGEGT. V was cut by 7 bases and J by 3 bases, with 12 bases left in between. The DNA for the CDR3 is TGTGCCAGCACAGGGCGGGAGGACACTGAAGCTTTCTTT. Protein product: CASTGREDTEAFF.

This clonotype was seen at least ten times. The gene calls are TRBV7-2 and TRBJ2-7, with D unclear. The CDR3 covers 12 residues. V gave up 4 bases and J gave up 3 bases, with 7 bases separating them. CDR1 and CDR2 from the germline V gene are SGHTA and FQGNSA. DNA of the CDR3: TGTGCCAGCAGCTCGCTGGGCTACGAGCAGTACTTC. It specifies CASSSLGYEQYF.

This clonotype was seen repeatedly, ten times or more. The chain recombines TRBV20-1 with TRBJ2-5, with TRBD1 matching 9 bases. CDR1 and CDR2 from the germline V gene are DFQATT and SNEGSKA (reference sequence). V lost 5 bases and J lost 4; bases outside the gene matches: 2. The CDR3 consists of 12 residues. In DNA form, the CDR3 reads TGCAGTGCTGGGACAGGGTCAGAGACCCAGTACTTC. Translation gives CSAGTGSETQYF.

The table lists this clonotype with a few counts. The CDR3 loop reads CASSAPGATEETQYF. The DNA for the CDR3 is TGTGCCAGTAGTGCACCGGGGGCCACGGAAGAGACCCAGTACTTC. The rearrangement links TRBV19 to TRBJ2-5; D possibly matches TRBD1 or TRBD2 (6 bases each). This CDR3 comprises 15 residues. Germline V lookup: CDR1 LNHDA, CDR2 SQIVND (reference sequence). V gave up 5 bases and J gave up 3 bases, with 16 bases separating them.

This clonotype has ten or more counts. The CDR3 bases are TGCGCCAGCAGCCGGACAGGCCAGAACACTGAAGCTTTCTTT. Its translation is CASSRTGQNTEAFF. The genes are TRBV10-2 and TRBJ1-1, with 7 bases identical to TRBD1. CDR1 WSHSY and CDR2 SAAADI come from the germline V gene. The CDR3 has 14 residues. V was pared by 6 bases and J by 1 base, with 5 bases of the junction left unmatched.

This clonotype was counted ten times or more. The rearrangement links TRBV27 to TRBJ1-1; the D gene is possibly TRBD1 (5 bases). The CDR3 is made up of 15 amino acids. Germline V gene lookup returns CDR1 MNHEY and CDR2 SMNVEV (reference sequence). Trimming removed 2 bases from V and 6 bases from J, with 16 bases in between. CDR3 coding DNA: TGTGCCAGCAGTTTAGGCGGGGCCGAGAGGGCTGAAGCTTTCTTT. It is translated as CASSLGGAERAEAFF.

The CDR3, as DNA: TGTGCCAGCAGCTTAGAAGGGCCGAGCACCGGGGAGCTGTTTTTT. Protein product: CASSLEGPSTGELFF. The rearrangement joins TRBV7-9 to TRBJ2-2; D remains ambiguous. The CDR3 totals 15 residues. CDR1 is SEHNR, CDR2 FQNEAQ, per germline (reference sequence). The V end was cut by 1 base, the J end by 4 bases, with 10 bases between.